The 32 T cell receptor beta chains given below trace back to one sample, sequenced in a study of blood T cell repertoires in COVID-19. Profiled with immunoSEQ multiplex PCR; TCRdb holds only in-frame clones, not every one. Among over 55,000 clones, roughly 80% were seen once, and the ten largest hold 3.5% to 4%. Material: PBMCs or T cells enriched from blood (not recorded which). These receptor sequences come from a woman aged 35 to 49 with acute COVID-19.

The chain couples TRBV19 to TRBJ1-1; D possibly corresponds to TRBD1 (6 bases). V lost 9 bases and J lost 4, with 18 bases in between. Germline V gene sequence: CDR1 LNHDA, CDR2 SQIVND (reference sequence). There are 14 residues in the CDR3. CDR3 region: CARFTGSVVTEAFF. CDR3 bases: TGTGCCAGGTTTACAGGGTCGGTTGTCACTGAAGCTTTCTTT.

The chain is built from TRBV5-1 and TRBJ1-2, with 9 positions matching TRBD1. The CDR3 length is 14 residues. Germline V lookup: CDR1 SGHRS, CDR2 YFSETQ. Trimming at V came to 3 bases and at J to 4 bases, leaving 4 bases not matched to a gene. This CDR3 is CASSWGQGGYGYTF. The CDR3 bases are TGCGCCAGCAGCTGGGGACAGGGAGGCTATGGCTACACCTTC.

This chain connects TRBV2 to TRBJ1-1; D perhaps matches TRBD1 (5 bases). V was pared by 7 bases and J by 3 bases, with 15 bases between. CDR1 is SNHLY, CDR2 FYNNEI, per germline. CDR3 length: 14 residues. The CDR3 region is CASTWNQGYTEAFF. For the CDR3, the DNA is TGTGCCAGCACTTGGAACCAGGGATACACTGAAGCTTTCTTT.

The chain recombines TRBV9 with TRBJ1-1; D not resolved. Trimming pared 3 bases from V and 3 bases from J, leaving 9 bases between. The CDR3 length is 13 residues. From germline, CDR1 is SGDLS and CDR2 YYNGEE. CDR3 coding DNA: TGTGCCAGCAGCGACAGCATACACACTGAAGCTTTCTTT. Its protein product is CASSDSIHTEAFF.

This chain uses TRBV18 with TRBJ2-3; tentatively, D is TRBD2 (6 bases). This CDR3 is 14 amino acids long. CDR1 is KGHSH and CDR2 is LQKENI in the germline V gene. Trimming stripped 1 base from V and 1 base from J, with 6 bases between. CDR3 in DNA: TGTGCCAGCTCACCACGGGGGGGCACAGATACGCAGTATTTT. Its protein is CASSPRGGTDTQYF.

This clone appeared a few times. The J gene is TRBJ2-3, the V gene TRBV5-1; 8 bases fit TRBD2. V shed 3 bases and J 3 bases; nucleotides not matched to a gene: 3. Per germline, CDR1 SGHRS and CDR2 YFSETQ. The CDR3 has 14 residues. The CDR3, as DNA: TGCGCCAGCAGCTGGGCTAGCGGGACAGATACGCAGTATTTT. Translating gives CASSWASGTDTQYF.

The V and J genes are TRBV27 and TRBJ2-6, with D possibly matching TRBD1 (6 bases). Germline V CDR1 and CDR2: MNHEY, SMNVEV (reference sequence). CDR3 length: 17 amino acids. Trimming left V 6 bases short and J 0 bases short, with 15 bases between. DNA for the CDR3: TGTGCCAGCAGGCGACAGGTGAAGAGCTCTGGGGCCAACGTCCTGACTTTC. Translating gives CASRRQVKSSGANVLTF.

This chain connects TRBV9 to TRBJ2-7, with 9 bases identical to TRBD2. The CDR3 is made up of 17 amino acids. The V gene end was trimmed by 0 bases and the J gene end by 3 bases; junction bases not matched to a gene: 10. Germline V gene sequence: CDR1 SGDLS, CDR2 YYNGEE. The CDR3 DNA follows: TGTGCCAGCAGCGTAGATGGGGGGCTAGCGGGGAACTACGAGCAGTACTTC. Residues: CASSVDGGLAGNYEQYF.

This clone was observed a few times. The chain links TRBV7-9 to TRBJ1-1, with unresolved D. This CDR3 region has 15 residues. Trimming shortened V by 1 base and J by 4 bases, and 13 bases separated the two germline ends. Germline V gives CDR1 SEHNR, CDR2 FQNEAQ (reference sequence). Here the CDR3 DNA reads TGTGCCAGCAGCTTAGTACGGGGTTTGGGCACTGAAGCTTTCTTT. Its protein product is CASSLVRGLGTEAFF.

This chain joins TRBV10-1 and TRBJ2-7, with D maybe TRBD2 (6 bases). V gave up 0 bases and J gave up 5 bases, with 11 bases separating them. CDR1 WNHNN and CDR2 SYGVQD come from the germline V gene (reference sequence). The CDR3 has 14 residues. CDR3 sequence: CASSESMAGHEQYF. Here the CDR3 DNA reads TGCGCCAGCAGTGAGTCGATGGCGGGACACGAGCAGTACTTC.

J is TRBJ2-3 and V is TRBV28; 10 nucleotides line up with TRBD2. The CDR3 is made up of 16 amino acids. The trim removed 3 bases at V and 5 bases at J, leaving 8 bases unmatched. Germline assignment: CDR1 MDHEN and CDR2 SYDVKM. CDR3 region: CASSLLTSGPEDTQYF. The DNA for the CDR3 is TGTGCCAGCAGTTTGTTGACTAGCGGGCCCGAAGATACGCAGTATTTT.

The chain carries TRBV2 and TRBJ1-1; D possibly corresponds to TRBD1 (6 bases). The CDR3 is 14 amino acids. Per the germline V gene, CDR1 is SNHLY and CDR2 is FYNNEI. With 7 bases removed from V and 4 bases from J, the gap between germline ends came to 16 bases. The CDR3 loop is CASKWGGAVTEAFF. The CDR3 DNA is TGTGCCAGCAAATGGGGGGGCGCCGTCACTGAAGCTTTCTTT.

This clone has a count of ten or more. The gene calls are TRBV4-1 and TRBJ2-7; TRBD1 is a possible D gene (5 bases). CDR3 size: 14 residues. Trimming left V 0 bases short and J 3 bases short, with 9 bases between. Looked up from germline, CDR1 is MGHRA and CDR2 is YSYEKL. The CDR3 is CASSQDKQDYEQYV. CDR3 coding DNA: TGCGCCAGCAGCCAAGATAAACAGGACTACGAGCAGTACGTC.

This clone was detected a few times. V and J are TRBV9 and TRBJ1-6; perhaps TRBD1 as D (6 bases). V shed 0 bases and J shed 7 bases, with 8 bases lying between them. CDR1 is SGDLS and CDR2 is YYNGEE in the germline V gene. The CDR3 has 14 residues. CDR3 in amino acids: CASSVAGENSPLHF. CDR3 in DNA: TGTGCCAGCAGCGTAGCAGGGGAAAATTCACCCCTCCACTTT.

This sequence joins TRBV7-8 and TRBJ2-7, with 10 bases aligning to TRBD2. Losses at the gene ends were 0 bases for V and 1 base for J; bases not matched to a gene: 3. The CDR3 has 16 residues. From germline, CDR1 is SGHVS and CDR2 FQNEAQ. In DNA form, the CDR3 reads TGTGCCAGCAGCTTAGCGCTAGCGGGAGCGTCCTACGAGCAGTACTTC. This translates into CASSLALAGASYEQYF.

V and J are TRBV29-1 and TRBJ1-1; the D gene is possibly TRBD1 (5 bases). CDR1 and CDR2 (germline): SQVTM, ANQGSEA. The ends were cut back, 3 bases at V and 4 bases at J, with 15 bases in the middle. This CDR3 has 14 residues. In nucleotides, the CDR3 is TGCAGCGTTGAGTCTCAGGGCGGCGTCACTGAAGCTTTCTTT. Translation gives CSVESQGGVTEAFF.

J is TRBJ2-3 and V is TRBV3-1 (or the pseudogene TRBV3-2); TRBD2 is a possible D gene (6 bases). Trimming stripped 4 bases from V and 1 base from J, with 18 bases between. Germline CDR1 reads LGHDT; CDR2 reads YNNKEL (reference sequence). CDR3 length: 17 amino acids. As DNA, the CDR3 is TGTGCCAGCAGCCGCATTGGGGTTAGCGGCCGCACAGATACGCAGTATTTT. Translated: CASSRIGVSGRTDTQYF.

The chain uses TRBV27 and TRBJ2-3, with 10 bases that match TRBD1. Unmatched junction bases numbered 2, after V lost 8 bases and J lost 3 bases. The CDR3 is 13 amino acids. Germline V lookup: CDR1 MNHEY, CDR2 SMNVEV (reference sequence). This CDR3 is CASRTGGTDTQYF. The CDR3 nucleotides are TGTGCCAGCCGGACAGGGGGGACAGATACGCAGTATTTT.

Comments on this clone: Other DNA sequences of this sample code for an identical CDR3. The rearrangement links TRBV5-1 to TRBJ2-2; D perhaps matches TRBD1 (5 bases). Trimming stripped 3 bases from V and 1 base from J, with 10 bases between. Germline V gene data show CDR1 as SGHRS and CDR2 as YFSETQ. This CDR3 region has 15 residues. Here the CDR3 reads CASSSSTGNTGELFF. CDR3 nucleotide sequence: TGCGCCAGCAGCTCCTCTACAGGGAACACCGGGGAGCTGTTTTTT.

This rearrangement joins TRBV3-1 (or the pseudogene TRBV3-2) to TRBJ2-7; D possibly corresponds to TRBD1 (5 bases). Looked up from germline, CDR1 is LGHDT and CDR2 is YNNKEL (reference sequence). Trimming took off 4 bases at V and 0 bases at J, with 16 bases between the two ends. The CDR3 totals 16 residues. In DNA, the CDR3 is TGTGCCAGCAGCCCACCCTACAGGAAAAGCTCCTACGAGCAGTACTTC. The encoded protein is CASSPPYRKSSYEQYF.

The chain is built from TRBV3-1 (or the pseudogene TRBV3-2) and TRBJ1-6; D gene uncertain. The CDR3 length is 15 residues. Germline loops: CDR1 LGHDT, CDR2 YNNKEL (reference sequence). V was shortened by 1 base and J by 6 bases, with 10 bases between the two germline ends. This chain's CDR3 is CASSQADMTNSPLHF. CDR3 nucleotide sequence: TGTGCCAGCAGCCAAGCCGACATGACTAATTCACCCCTCCACTTT.

This chain uses TRBV5-1 with TRBJ2-2; D is perhaps TRBD1 (5 bases). V dropped 4 bases and J dropped 4 bases, with 20 bases sitting between them. Per the germline V gene, CDR1 is SGHRS and CDR2 is YFSETQ. This CDR3 has 17 residues. CDR3 bases: TGCGCCAGCAGCGATTGGTCGAGGCAGGGTGGCACCGGGGAGCTGTTTTTT. This sequence encodes CASSDWSRQGGTGELFF.

The chain carries TRBV28 and TRBJ1-4; D is possibly TRBD1 (5 bases). The CDR3 is 14 amino acids. CDR1 MDHEN and CDR2 SYDVKM come from the germline V gene. Deletions cut 3 bases from V and 4 bases from J, with 9 bases between. CDR3 region: CASSLAGINEKLFF. The CDR3 DNA reads TGTGCCAGCAGTTTGGCAGGGATTAATGAAAAACTGTTTTTT. Complete variable domain (other parts from reference TRBV28 and TRBJ1-4): DVKVTQSSRYLVKRTGEKVFLECVQDMDHENMFWYRQDPGLGLRLIYFSYDVKMKEKGDIPEGYSVSREKKERFSLILESASTNQTSMYLCASSLAGINEKLFFGSGTQLSVL.

The chain joins TRBV12-3 or TRBV12-4 to TRBJ1-5, with D unresolved. Trimming took 6 bases from V and 3 from J, leaving 9 bases between them. There are 13 residues in the CDR3. CDR3 protein: CASRLGVNQPQHF. The DNA for the CDR3 is TGTGCCAGCAGGTTGGGCGTCAATCAGCCCCAGCATTTT.

The V gene is TRBV6-1, the J gene TRBJ1-1; D not certain. V was shortened by 2 bases and J by 7 bases, with 11 bases between the two germline ends. In germline, CDR1 is MNHNS, CDR2 SASEGT. This CDR3 spans 13 amino acids. CDR3 in DNA: TGTGCCAGCAGTGAAATGGTTGTCAGTGAAGCTTTCTTT. Translated: CASSEMVVSEAFF.

The chain carries TRBV6-2 or TRBV6-3 and TRBJ2-7; TRBD2 might be the D (6 bases). Per the germline V gene, CDR1 is MNHEY and CDR2 is SVGEGT. The CDR3 runs to 16 residues. The V and J ends lost 6 bases and 4 bases respectively, with 22 bases between them. CDR3 sequence: CASSHLSPGGFYEQYF. CDR3 in DNA: TGTGCCAGCAGCCATCTTAGTCCCGGGGGTTTTTACGAGCAGTACTTC.

This clone was observed a few times. The same CDR3 also results from other DNA sequences found in this sample. The chain employs TRBV4-1 and TRBJ2-7; 11 nucleotides line up with TRBD2. The germline V gene has CDR1 MGHRA and CDR2 YSYEKL. CDR3 length equals 15 residues. J was trimmed by 4 bases and V by 1 base; bases with no gene match: 3. The CDR3 loop is CASSQVAGGDYEQYF. CDR3 nucleotides: TGCGCCAGCAGCCAAGTAGCGGGAGGGGATTACGAGCAGTACTTC.

The gene calls are TRBV29-1 and TRBJ2-3; D gene unclear. Germline V gene data show CDR1 as SQVTM and CDR2 as ANQGSEA. V was cut by 4 bases and J by 2 bases, with 7 bases left in between. This CDR3 contains 12 residues. This CDR3 is CSVGLVTDTQYF. In DNA form, the CDR3 reads TGCAGCGTTGGACTGGTCACAGATACGCAGTATTTT.

The rearrangement uses TRBV27 and TRBJ2-1, with 8 bases aligning to TRBD2. The CDR3 spans 16 residues. J gave up 4 bases and V 5 bases, and 10 bases lay outside the gene matches. Looked up from germline, CDR1 is MNHEY and CDR2 is SMNVEV (reference sequence). The CDR3 nucleotides are TGTGCCAGCAGTATAGAAGCGGGAGCTTTGTACAATGAGCAGTTCTTC. It yields the protein CASSIEAGALYNEQFF.

The chain employs TRBV5-1 and TRBJ2-3, with TRBD1 identical over 9 bases. Per the germline V gene, CDR1 is SGHRS and CDR2 is YFSETQ. V lost 2 bases, J lost 5 bases, and 6 bases stayed unmatched. The CDR3 has 15 residues. Here the CDR3 DNA reads TGCGCCAGCAGCTTATCGGACAGGGGCATAGATACGCAGTATTTT. Translation: CASSLSDRGIDTQYF.

The chain joins TRBV12-3 or TRBV12-4 to TRBJ2-3, with unresolved D. The CDR3 totals 13 residues. The germline V and J ends were trimmed by 10 bases and 2 bases, with 13 bases remaining between them. CDR3 region: CANSRAPTDTQYF. In DNA, the CDR3 is TGTGCCAACTCGCGAGCCCCCACAGATACGCAGTATTTT.

V gene TRBV10-1 combines with J gene TRBJ2-7; D may be TRBD2 (6 bases). Per germline, CDR1 WNHNN and CDR2 SYGVQD (reference sequence). The V and J ends lost 5 bases and 7 bases respectively, with 15 bases between them. The CDR3 has 13 residues. CDR3 sequence: CASSPRESEEQYF. The CDR3 coding sequence is TGCGCCAGCAGTCCCCGGGAGTCTGAAGAGCAGTACTTC.